This T cell receptor (beta chain) was profiled in a study of cytomegalovirus exposure and HLA in healthy donors. Study-wide results and caveats: Per a prior analysis, the majority of TCR beta V segments were productive roughly 87% or roughly 30% of the time.

Note on this clone: Its antigen is unknown.

Donors showed nominal health when sampled, although they likely had unrecorded immune exposures. Losses at the gene ends were 6 bases for V and 1 base for J; bases not matched to a gene: 14. Germline V CDR1 and CDR2: MDHEN, SYDVKM. This CDR3 comprises 17 residues. PCR amplification relied on 60 Vbeta primers (plus 13 Jbeta primers). Generated by immunoSEQ multiplex PCR, the TCRdb table keeps only in-frame clones and is missing some. This sample has some 100,000 clones; around 83% occur once, and the top ten carry roughly 1.2%. The sequencing sample was made of PBMCs. This chain uses TRBV28 with TRBJ1-1, with 7 bases matching TRBD1. This receptor was taken from a woman aged 18-29 years in good health and CMV-seronegative. The CDR3 nucleotides are TGTGCCAGCAGGACCGGGACAGTAATTTGGCGGAACACTGAAGCTTTCTTT. This gives the protein CASRTGTVIWRNTEAFF.